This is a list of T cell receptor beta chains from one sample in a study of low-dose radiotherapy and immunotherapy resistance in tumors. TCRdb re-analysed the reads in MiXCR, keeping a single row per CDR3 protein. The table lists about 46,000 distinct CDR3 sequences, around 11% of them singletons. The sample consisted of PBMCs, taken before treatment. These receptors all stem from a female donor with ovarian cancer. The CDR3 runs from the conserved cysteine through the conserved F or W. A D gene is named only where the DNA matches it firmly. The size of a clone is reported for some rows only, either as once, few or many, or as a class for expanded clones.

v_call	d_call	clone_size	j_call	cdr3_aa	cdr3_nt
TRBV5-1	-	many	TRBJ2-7	CASSIQGTSYEQYF	TGCGCCAGCAGCATCCAAGGGACCTCCTACGAGCAGTACTTC
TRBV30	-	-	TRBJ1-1	CAWSVGAGAEAFF	TGTGCCTGGAGTGTTGGGGCCGGGGCTGAAGCTTTCTTT
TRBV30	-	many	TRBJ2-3	CACLKRGGVSTDTQYF	TGTGCCTGCCTGAAGCGAGGAGGGGTCTCCACAGATACGCAGTATTTT
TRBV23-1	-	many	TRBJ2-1	CASSQLDRYNEQFF	TGCGCCAGCAGTCAGTTGGACCGGTACAATGAGCAGTTCTTC
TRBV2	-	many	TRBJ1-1	CASSRREGAFF	TGTGCCAGCAGTCGAAGGGAGGGAGCTTTCTTT
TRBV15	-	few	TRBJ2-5	CATSRDPRETQYF	TGTGCCACCAGCAGAGATCCCCGGGAGACCCAGTACTTC
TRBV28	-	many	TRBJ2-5	CASSGYRLVETQYF	TGTGCCAGCAGTGGGTATCGGTTGGTGGAGACCCAGTACTTC
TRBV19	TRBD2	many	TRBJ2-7	CASSTLAEFSYEQYF	TGTGCCAGTAGTACCCTAGCGGAATTCTCCTACGAGCAGTACTTC
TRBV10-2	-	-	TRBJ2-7	CASSLSLNEQYF	TGCGCCAGCAGTCTATCCCTCAACGAGCAGTACTTC
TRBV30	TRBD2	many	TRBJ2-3	CALSAAGGIGDTQYF	TGTGCCCTCTCGGCAGCGGGGGGAATCGGAGATACGCAGTATTTT
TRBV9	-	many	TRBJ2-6	CASSVNGGIHSGANVLTF	TGTGCCAGCAGCGTTAATGGGGGCATCCACTCTGGGGCCAACGTCCTGACTTTC
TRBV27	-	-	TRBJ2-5	CASRYSGDQETQYF	TGTGCCAGCCGATATTCCGGGGACCAAGAGACCCAGTACTTC
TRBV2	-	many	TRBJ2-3	CASSETAGATTDTQYF	TGTGCCAGCAGTGAAACGGCGGGGGCGACCACAGATACGCAGTATTTT
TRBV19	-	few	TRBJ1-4	CATSPTGWEKLFF	TGTGCCACCAGTCCCACAGGGTGGGAAAAACTGTTTTTT
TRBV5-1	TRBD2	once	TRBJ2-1	CASSLGLADEQFF	TGCGCCAGCAGCTTGGGGCTAGCGGACGAGCAGTTCTTC
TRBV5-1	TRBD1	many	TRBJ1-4	CASSLAGRGLEKLFF	TGCGCCAGCAGCTTGGCCGGCAGGGGGCTTGAAAAACTGTTTTTT
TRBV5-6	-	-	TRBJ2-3	CASSSNGGTDTQYF	TGTGCCAGCAGCTCTAACGGCGGCACAGATACGCAGTATTTT
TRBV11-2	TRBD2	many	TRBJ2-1	CASSSSGGARWNEQFF	TGTGCCAGCAGCTCAAGCGGGGGGGCAAGGTGGAATGAGCAGTTCTTC
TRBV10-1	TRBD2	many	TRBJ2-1	CASSLLAGDNEQFF	TGCGCCAGCAGTCTACTAGCGGGGGACAATGAGCAGTTCTTC
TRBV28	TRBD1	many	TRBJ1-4	CASGSRDRSEKLFF	TGTGCCAGCGGGTCCCGGGACAGAAGTGAAAAACTGTTTTTT
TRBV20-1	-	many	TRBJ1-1	CSARSGTTENTEAFF	TGCAGTGCTAGAAGTGGGACGACAGAAAACACTGAAGCTTTCTTT
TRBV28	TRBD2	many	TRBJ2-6	CASKAGVGSGANVLTF	TGTGCCAGCAAAGCGGGAGTCGGCTCTGGGGCCAACGTCCTGACTTTC
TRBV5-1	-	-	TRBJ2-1	CASSLEGTYNEQFF	TGCGCCAGCAGCTTGGAGGGGACTTACAATGAGCAGTTCTTC
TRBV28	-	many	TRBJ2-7	CASSSPGVEQYF	TGTGCCAGCAGTTCCCCGGGGGTGGAGCAGTACTTC
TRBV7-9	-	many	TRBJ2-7	CASGGAGEQYF	TGTGCCAGCGGGGGGGCCGGCGAGCAGTACTTC
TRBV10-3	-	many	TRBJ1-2	CATWGGLTYGYTF	TGTGCCACCTGGGGGGGGCTCACCTATGGCTACACCTTC
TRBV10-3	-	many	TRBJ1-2	CAISEGGDYGYTF	TGTGCCATCAGTGAAGGCGGAGACTATGGCTACACCTTC
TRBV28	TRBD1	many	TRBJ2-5	CASSSGQHQETQYF	TGTGCCAGCAGCTCGGGACAGCACCAAGAGACCCAGTACTTC
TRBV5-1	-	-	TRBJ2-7	CASSHEGRTYEQYF	TGCGCCAGCAGCCACGAGGGGAGGACCTACGAGCAGTACTTC
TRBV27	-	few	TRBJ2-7	CASSYLGQGLNYEQYF	TGTGCCAGCAGCTATCTCGGACAGGGACTAAACTACGAGCAGTACTTC
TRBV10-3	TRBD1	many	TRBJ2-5	CAISGQGDQETQYF	TGTGCCATCAGTGGACAGGGTGACCAAGAGACCCAGTACTTC
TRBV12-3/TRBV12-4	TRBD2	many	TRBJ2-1	CASSFSRGGRGNEQFF	TGTGCCAGCAGTTTTTCGCGGGGGGGGAGGGGCAATGAGCAGTTCTTC
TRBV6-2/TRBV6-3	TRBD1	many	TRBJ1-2	CASRTGQVYGYTF	TGTGCCAGCAGAACCGGACAGGTCTATGGCTACACCTTC
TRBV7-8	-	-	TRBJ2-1	CASSPRVENEQFF	TGTGCCAGCAGTCCAAGGGTAGAAAATGAGCAGTTCTTC
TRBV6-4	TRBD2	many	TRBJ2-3	CASSERGDGDTQYF	TGTGCCAGCAGTGAGCGGGGGGATGGAGATACGCAGTATTTT
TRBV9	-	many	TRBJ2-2	CASSVVTGGELFF	TGTGCCAGCAGCGTAGTAACGGGCGGGGAGCTGTTTTTT
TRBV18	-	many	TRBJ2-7	CASSPLEEGVEQYF	TGTGCCAGCTCACCACTCGAGGAGGGGGTGGAGCAGTACTTC
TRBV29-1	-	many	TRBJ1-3	CSVSSESGNTIYF	TGCAGCGTTTCCAGCGAATCTGGAAACACCATATATTTT
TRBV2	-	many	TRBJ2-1	CASGGSASVYNEQFF	TGTGCCAGCGGAGGGAGTGCGAGCGTCTACAATGAGCAGTTCTTC
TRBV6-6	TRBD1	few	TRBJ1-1	CASSRRDSGRAEAFF	TGTGCCAGCAGTCGACGGGACAGTGGACGGGCTGAAGCTTTCTTT
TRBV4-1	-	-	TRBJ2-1	CASSQDASIYNEQFF	TGCGCCAGCAGCCAAGATGCGAGTATCTACAATGAGCAGTTCTTC
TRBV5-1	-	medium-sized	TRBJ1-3	CASSMNSGNTIYF	TGCGCCAGCAGCATGAATTCGGGGAACACCATATATTTT
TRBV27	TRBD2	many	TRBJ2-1	CASSFSTSGRVNEQFF	TGTGCCAGCAGTTTTTCAACTAGCGGGAGGGTTAATGAGCAGTTCTTC